This T cell receptor beta chain appears in the sequencing data of a study of blood T cell repertoires in COVID-19 (dated by TCRdb to about 2020). Background on the whole study: Samples from collaborators originated in the United States, Italy and Spain and spanned both the acute and convalescent phases of COVID-19. The material from the prospective study consisted of cDNA or gDNA derived from T cells, B-cell-depleted T cells, or PBMCs. Subjects who had been exposed to COVID-19, were actively infected with it, or had recovered from it provided the deeply sampled blood TCRbeta repertoires that made up the dataset. The repertoires were released in a freely available public database intended as a resource for research on the immune response to SARS-CoV-2. Samples were obtained from the ongoing ImmuneRACE study (first 160 participants) and from 1,254 subjects provided by 6 global collaborators. A de-identified subject ID, COVID-19 status, age in years and sex were almost always included in the sample metadata. HLA class I and class II types, where available, came from metadata supplied by the sample provider rather than from assay-based typing. What the work shows at the level of the full study, not this receptor alone: Clinical and demographic metadata were provided uncurated, with the amount varying by source and participant.

The immunoSEQ Assay, a bias-controlled multiplex PCR, was used to amplify TCRbeta CDR3 regions from genomic DNA. In the authors' own workflow: The number of nucleated cells in each sample was estimated by amplification of reference gene primers within the assay. Sequence reads were collapsed and filtered to measure the absolute abundance of every unique TCRbeta CDR3 rearrangement. For each sample, productive Simpson clonality was calculated by taking the square root of Simpson's diversity index across productive rearrangements. TCRdb stores this immuneACCESS table with in-frame sequences only. Part of the clones is absent; in the studies checked, under half of the shortfall reflects unresolved V genes, and no reason is known for the rest. V and J calls and clone size follow that table, whereas D and trimming were derived from the DNA. This sample holds around 320,000 clones; approximately 85% were observed only once. About 7% of the sample rests with the top ten.

The germline V gene (reference sequence) supplies CDR1 MNHNY and CDR2 SVGAGI. V is cut by 4 bases and J by 9 bases, and the space between the germline ends is 19 bases. From its cysteine to its phenylalanine, the CDR3 spans 16 amino acids. Only the CDR3 DNA stays, 48 bases, in frame from base 1. Collaborating institutions collected whole blood in K2EDTA tubes following their own protocols. For TCRbeta analysis, collaborators shipped samples as frozen whole blood, isolated PBMCs, or DNA extracted from either of those sample types. This clone was seen more than once but under ten times. Its recognized antigen is unknown. Base qualities are missing; no much larger clone stands one base away.

The receptor chain draws on TRBV6-6 and TRBJ1-6; the D gene is possibly TRBD1, with 5 bases matching. The sample was peripheral blood. This receptor was obtained from a human donor in a cohort sampled during active COVID-19. The CDR3 amino acid sequence is: CASSSQLTGLGSPLHF. Read as DNA, the sequence is TGTGCCAGCAGTTCCCAGCTAACAGGATTGGGTTCACCCCTCCACTTT.